The clone carrying this T cell receptor (beta chain) was counted only a few times. Looked up from germline, CDR1 is SGHNT and CDR2 is YYREEE (reference sequence). The V segment lost 0 bases and the J segment 15 bases; nucleotides outside the gene matches: 9. CDR3 size: 13 residues. Amplified regions were TCR beta CDR3 sequences from RNA transcripts. The TCR CDR3 first-round RT-PCR relied on the HTBI primer set. TCRdb ran MiXCR on the multiplex PCR reads and lists one entry per CDR3 protein. Of about 360,000 distinct CDR3 sequences listed, about a sixth were seen once; the top ten hold about a quarter. These data originate in a study of T cells in Graves' hyperthyroidism and ophthalmopathy.

Input material: blood. The clonotype originates from a woman in her late teens or twenties with Graves' hyperthyroidism that later progressed to Graves' ophthalmopathy. V gene TRBV5-4 combines with J gene TRBJ2-1; TRBD1 matches at 7 bases. CDR3 nucleotides: TGTGCCAGCAGCTTGGGGGACAGTGTCGAGGGGTTCTTC. Protein: CASSLGDSVEGFF.